This TCR beta chain is from a study of PD-1 blockade in classical Hodgkin lymphoma. The germline V gene encodes CDR1 GTSNPN and CDR2 SVGIG (reference sequence). The CDR3 is made up of 13 amino acids. V shed 4 bases and J shed 7 bases, with 11 bases lying between them. This clone appeared a few times. Every patient had relapsed following autologous stem cell transplantation, and cohorts differed in brentuximab vedotin exposure. Assay: immunoSEQ multiplex PCR; the TCRdb copy retains only in-frame clones and omits some. The sample lists 95,000 to 100,000 clones; around 89% were seen once. The J gene is TRBJ1-6, the V gene TRBV30; D is undetermined. The source is a human donor with classical Hodgkin lymphoma. The sequencing used peripheral blood mononuclear cells (PBMCs), collected before the second cycle of nivolumab. CDR3 coding DNA: TGTGCCTGGAATGAAGCGGGGAATTCACCCCTCCACTTT. The encoded protein is CAWNEAGNSPLHF.